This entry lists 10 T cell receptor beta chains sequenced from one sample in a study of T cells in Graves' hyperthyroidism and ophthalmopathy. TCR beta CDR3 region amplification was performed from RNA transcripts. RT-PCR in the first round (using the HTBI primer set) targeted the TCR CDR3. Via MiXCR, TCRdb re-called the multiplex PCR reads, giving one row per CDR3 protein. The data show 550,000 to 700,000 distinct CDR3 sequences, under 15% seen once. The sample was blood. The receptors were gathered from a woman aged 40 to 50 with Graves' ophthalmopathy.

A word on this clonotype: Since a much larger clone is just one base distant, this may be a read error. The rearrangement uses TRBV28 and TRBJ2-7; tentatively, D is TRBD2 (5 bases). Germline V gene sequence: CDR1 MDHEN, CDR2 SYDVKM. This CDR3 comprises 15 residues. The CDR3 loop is CAGSLTPGSPYEQYF. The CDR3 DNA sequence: TGTGCCGGCAGCCTTACACCGGGAAGTCCCTACGAGCAGTACTTC.

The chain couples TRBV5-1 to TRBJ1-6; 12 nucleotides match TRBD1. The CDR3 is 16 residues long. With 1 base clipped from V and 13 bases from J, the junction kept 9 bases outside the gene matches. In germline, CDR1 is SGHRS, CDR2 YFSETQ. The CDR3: CASSLQWGQGAEPLHF. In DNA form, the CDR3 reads TGCGCCAGCAGCTTGCAATGGGGACAGGGGGCCGAGCCCCTCCACTTT.

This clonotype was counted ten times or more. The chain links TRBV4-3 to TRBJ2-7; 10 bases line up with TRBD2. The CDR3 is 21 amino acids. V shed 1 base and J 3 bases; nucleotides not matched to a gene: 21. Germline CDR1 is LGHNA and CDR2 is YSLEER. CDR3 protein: CASSQGRIPTSGAGRFYEQYF. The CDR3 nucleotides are TGCGCCAGCAGCCAAGGTAGAATCCCTACTAGCGGGGCGGGAAGATTCTACGAGCAGTACTTC.

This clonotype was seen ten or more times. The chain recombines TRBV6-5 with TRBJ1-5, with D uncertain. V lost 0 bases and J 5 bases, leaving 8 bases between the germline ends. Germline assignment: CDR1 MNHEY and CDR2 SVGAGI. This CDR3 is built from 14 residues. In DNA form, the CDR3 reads TGTGCCAGCAGTTACTCAGGGTTGGATCAGCCCCAGCATTTT. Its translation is CASSYSGLDQPQHF.

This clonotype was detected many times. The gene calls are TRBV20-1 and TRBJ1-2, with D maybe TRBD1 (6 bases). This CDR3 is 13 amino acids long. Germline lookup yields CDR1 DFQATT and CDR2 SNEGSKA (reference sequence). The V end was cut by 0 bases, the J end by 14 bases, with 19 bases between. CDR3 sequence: CSARDPAGVFQTF. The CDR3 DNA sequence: TGCAGTGCTAGAGATCCGGCAGGGGTTTTCCAGACCTTC.

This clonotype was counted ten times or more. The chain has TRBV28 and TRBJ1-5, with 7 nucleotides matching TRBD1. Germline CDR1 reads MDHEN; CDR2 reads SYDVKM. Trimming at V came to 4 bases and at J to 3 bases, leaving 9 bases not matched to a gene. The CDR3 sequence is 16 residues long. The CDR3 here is CASSSGGQANNQPQHF. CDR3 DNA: TGTGCCAGCAGTTCCGGTGGACAGGCTAACAATCAGCCCCAGCATTTT.

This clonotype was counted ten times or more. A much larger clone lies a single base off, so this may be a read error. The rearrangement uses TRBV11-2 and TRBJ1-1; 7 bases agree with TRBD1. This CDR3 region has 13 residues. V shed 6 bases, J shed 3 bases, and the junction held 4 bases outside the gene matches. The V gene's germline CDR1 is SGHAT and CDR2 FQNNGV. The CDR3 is CASSFDRDTEAFF. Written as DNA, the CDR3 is TGTGCCAGCAGTTTCGACAGGGACACTGAAGCTTTCTTT.

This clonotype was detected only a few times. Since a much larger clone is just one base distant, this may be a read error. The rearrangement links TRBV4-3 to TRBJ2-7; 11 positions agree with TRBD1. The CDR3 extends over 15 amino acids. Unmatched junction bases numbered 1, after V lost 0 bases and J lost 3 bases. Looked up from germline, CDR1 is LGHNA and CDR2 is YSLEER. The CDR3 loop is CASSQDGTGGYEQYF. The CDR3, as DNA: TGCGCCAGCAGCCAAGATGGGACAGGGGGCTACGAGCAGTACTTC.

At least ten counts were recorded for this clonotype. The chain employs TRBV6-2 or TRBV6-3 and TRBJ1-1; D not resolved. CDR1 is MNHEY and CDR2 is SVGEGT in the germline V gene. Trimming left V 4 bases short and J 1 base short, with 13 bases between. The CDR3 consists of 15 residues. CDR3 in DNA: TGTGCCAGCAGTTCCCCCAATAGCCCGAACACTGAAGCTTTCTTT. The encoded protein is CASSSPNSPNTEAFF.

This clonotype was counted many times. CDR3 loop: CASSLSHRRSWETQYF. CDR3 DNA: TGTGCCAGCAGTCTTAGCCACAGGAGGTCGTGGGAGACCCAGTACTTC. The V and J genes are TRBV12-3 or TRBV12-4 and TRBJ2-5; D may correspond to TRBD1 or TRBD2 (5 bases each). This CDR3 is built from 16 residues. V was cut by 5 bases and J by 5 bases, with 21 bases left in between.